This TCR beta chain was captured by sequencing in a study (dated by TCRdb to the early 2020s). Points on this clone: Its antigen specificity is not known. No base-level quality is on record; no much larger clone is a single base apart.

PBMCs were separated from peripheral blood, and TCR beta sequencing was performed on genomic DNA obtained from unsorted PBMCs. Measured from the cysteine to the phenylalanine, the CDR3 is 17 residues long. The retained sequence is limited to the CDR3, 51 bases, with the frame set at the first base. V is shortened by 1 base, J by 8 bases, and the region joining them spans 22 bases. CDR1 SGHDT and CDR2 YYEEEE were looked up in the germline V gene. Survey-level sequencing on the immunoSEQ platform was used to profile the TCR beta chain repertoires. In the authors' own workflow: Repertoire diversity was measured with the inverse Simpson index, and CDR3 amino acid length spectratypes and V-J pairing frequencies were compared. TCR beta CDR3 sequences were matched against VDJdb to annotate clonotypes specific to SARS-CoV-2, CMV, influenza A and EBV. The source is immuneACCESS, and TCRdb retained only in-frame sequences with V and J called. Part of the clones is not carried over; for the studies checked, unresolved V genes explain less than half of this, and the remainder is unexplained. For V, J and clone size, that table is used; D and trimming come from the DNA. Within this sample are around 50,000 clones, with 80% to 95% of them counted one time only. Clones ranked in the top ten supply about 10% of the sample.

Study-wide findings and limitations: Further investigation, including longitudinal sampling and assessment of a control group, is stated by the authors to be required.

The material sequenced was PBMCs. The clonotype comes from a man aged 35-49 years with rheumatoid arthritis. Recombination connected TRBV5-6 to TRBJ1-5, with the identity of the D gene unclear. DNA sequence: TGTGCCAGCAGCTTGAGATCCCAGGCGCTCATCAAAAAGCCCCAGCATTTT. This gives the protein CASSLRSQALIKKPQHF.